This T cell receptor (beta chain) appears in the sequencing data of a study of blood T cells in healthy people across ages. This clonotype has a count of ten or more. Antigen specificity is unknown. The CDR3 runs to 14 residues. Germline V lookup: CDR1 SNHLY, CDR2 FYNNEI. Trimming stripped 7 bases from V and 2 bases from J, with 14 bases between. For the second PCR, which ran for 7 to 11 cycles, a sample-barcoded 5' primer and a J-beta primer mix were used. All samples yielded 2.5 million or more CDR3-containing paired-end reads. One entry per CDR3 protein results from TCRdb running MiXCR on the 5' RACE reads. This table has 710,000 or so distinct CDR3 sequences, approximately 21% appearing once. Notes on the study in general: The authors considered diversity estimates from one million T cells to be underestimates. Versus aged donors, long-lived donors had higher diversity and more naive CD4+ cells.

Every sample gave at least 5 micrograms of total RNA when it was extracted. V is TRBV2 and J is TRBJ2-5, with D possibly being TRBD1 or TRBD2 (5 bases each). Sequencing used blood. This TCR derives from a man aged 70-80 years in good health. The CDR3 DNA sequence: TGTGCCAGCAAGGGGACCTTCGCTCAAGAGACCCAGTACTTC. Protein sequence: CASKGTFAQETQYF.